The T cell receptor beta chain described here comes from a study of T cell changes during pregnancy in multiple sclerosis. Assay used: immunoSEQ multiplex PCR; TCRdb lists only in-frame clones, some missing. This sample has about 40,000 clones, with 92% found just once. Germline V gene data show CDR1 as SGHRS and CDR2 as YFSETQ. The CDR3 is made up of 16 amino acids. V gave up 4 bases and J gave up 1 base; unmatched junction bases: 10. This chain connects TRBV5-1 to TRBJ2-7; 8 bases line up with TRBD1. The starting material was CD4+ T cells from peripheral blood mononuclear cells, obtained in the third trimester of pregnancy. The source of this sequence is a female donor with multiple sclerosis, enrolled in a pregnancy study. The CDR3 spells CASSVQDRVRSYEQYF. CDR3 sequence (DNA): TGCGCCAGCAGCGTGCAGGACAGGGTGAGGTCCTACGAGCAGTACTTC.